Sequencing of this T cell receptor beta chain was carried out in a study of shared clonotypes between healthy human individuals. Terminally differentiated effector memory CD45RA+ cells were left out of the naive CD8 fraction, which was CD45RO-negative and positively selected for CCR7. CDR3 length: 14 amino acids. V was pared by 5 bases and J by 9 bases, with 8 bases of the junction left unmatched. In germline, CDR1 is MNHNY, CDR2 SVGAGI (reference sequence). The protocol was immunoSEQ multiplex PCR, while the TCRdb copy is restricted to in-frame clones and leaves out a portion. The table shows about 2.1 million clones, with over 85% occurring only once.

The sequence derives from a man aged 18-30 years in good health. Some clones in this sample may be carry-over from other donors' samples. The sequenced sample was naive CD8+ T cells from PBMCs. The gene calls are TRBV6-6 and TRBJ2-1, with 9 bases aligning to TRBD2. The CDR3 sequence is CASSRDSGRSEQFF. DNA for the CDR3: TGTGCCAGCAGTCGGGATAGCGGGAGAAGTGAGCAGTTCTTC.